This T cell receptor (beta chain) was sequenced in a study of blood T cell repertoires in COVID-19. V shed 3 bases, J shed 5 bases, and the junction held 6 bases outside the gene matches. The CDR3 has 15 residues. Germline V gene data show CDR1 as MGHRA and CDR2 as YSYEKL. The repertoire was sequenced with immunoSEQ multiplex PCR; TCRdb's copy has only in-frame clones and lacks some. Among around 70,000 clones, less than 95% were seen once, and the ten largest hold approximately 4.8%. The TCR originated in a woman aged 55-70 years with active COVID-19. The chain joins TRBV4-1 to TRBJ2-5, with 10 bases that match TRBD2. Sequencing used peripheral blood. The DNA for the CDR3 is TGCGCCAGCAGCCACCCTAGCGGGAGTGGGGAGACCCAGTACTTC. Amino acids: CASSHPSGSGETQYF.